What follows are 2 T cell receptor beta chains derived from one specimen sequenced in a study of blood T cell repertoires in COVID-19. Repertoires were generated with immunoSEQ multiplex PCR, while TCRdb's copy carries only in-frame clones and drops some. The sample includes under 400,000 clones, roughly 90% of them seen just once. The sequenced material came from PBMCs or T cells enriched from blood (not recorded which). These receptors were collected from a woman in her twenties or thirties who had been exposed to COVID-19.

This chain joins TRBV6-5 and TRBJ2-1; 9 nucleotides line up with TRBD2. CDR1 and CDR2 from the germline V gene are MNHEY and SVGAGI. The CDR3 sequence is 15 residues long. Trimming removed 6 bases from V and 2 bases from J; junction bases left unmatched: 5. The DNA for the CDR3 is TGTGCCAGCAGCCTAGCGGGACCTCCCTACAATGAGCAGTTCTTC. Protein sequence: CASSLAGPPYNEQFF.

The gene calls are TRBV12-3 or TRBV12-4 and TRBJ1-2; no clear D gene. Deletions cut 3 bases from V and 8 bases from J, with 13 bases between. This CDR3 comprises 13 residues. CDR3 nucleotide sequence: TGTGCCAGCAGTTTGGTCCGGGATCGCGGCTACACCTTC. The encoded protein is CASSLVRDRGYTF.